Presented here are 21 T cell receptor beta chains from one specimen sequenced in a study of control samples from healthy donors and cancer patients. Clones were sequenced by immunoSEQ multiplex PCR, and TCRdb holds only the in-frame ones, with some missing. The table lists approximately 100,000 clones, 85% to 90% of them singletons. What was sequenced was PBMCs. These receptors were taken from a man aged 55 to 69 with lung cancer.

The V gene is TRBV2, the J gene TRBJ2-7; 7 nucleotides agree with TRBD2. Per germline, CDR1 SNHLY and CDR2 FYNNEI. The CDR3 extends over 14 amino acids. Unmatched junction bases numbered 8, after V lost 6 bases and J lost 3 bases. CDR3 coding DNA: TGTGCCAGCAGCGATAGACTAGCTCGCTACGAGCAGTACGTC. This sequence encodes CASSDRLARYEQYV.

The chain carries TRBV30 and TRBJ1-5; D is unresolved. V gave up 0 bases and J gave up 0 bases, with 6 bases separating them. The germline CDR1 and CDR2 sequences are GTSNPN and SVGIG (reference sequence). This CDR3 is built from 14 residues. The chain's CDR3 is CAWSVYLSNQPQHF. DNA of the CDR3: TGTGCCTGGAGTGTATATCTTAGCAATCAGCCCCAGCATTTT.

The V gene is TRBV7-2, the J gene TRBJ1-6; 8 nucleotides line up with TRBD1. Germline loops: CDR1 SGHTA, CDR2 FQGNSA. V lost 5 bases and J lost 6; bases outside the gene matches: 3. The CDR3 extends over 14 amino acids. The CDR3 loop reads CASSPTGVNSPLHF. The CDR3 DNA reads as TGTGCCAGCAGCCCGACAGGGGTTAATTCACCCCTCCACTTT.

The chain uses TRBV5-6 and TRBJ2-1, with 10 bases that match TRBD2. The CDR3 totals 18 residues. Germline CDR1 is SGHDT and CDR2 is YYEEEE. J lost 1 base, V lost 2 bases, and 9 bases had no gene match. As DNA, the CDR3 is TGTGCCAGCAGCTTAATTATAGCGGGGGGTCCATCCTACAATGAGCAGTTCTTC. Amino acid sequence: CASSLIIAGGPSYNEQFF. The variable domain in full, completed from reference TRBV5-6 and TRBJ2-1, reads DAGVTQSPTHLIKTRGQQVTLRCSPKSGHDTVSWYQQALGQGPQFIFQYYEEEERQRGNFPDRFSGHQFPNYSSELNVNALLLGDSALYLCASSLIIAGGPSYNEQFFGPGTRLTVL.

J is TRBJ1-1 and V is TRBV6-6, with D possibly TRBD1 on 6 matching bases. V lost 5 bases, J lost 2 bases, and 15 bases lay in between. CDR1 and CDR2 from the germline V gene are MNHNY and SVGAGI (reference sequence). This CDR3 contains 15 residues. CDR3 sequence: CASSVETGGNTEAFF. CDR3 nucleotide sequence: TGTGCCAGCAGTGTTGAAACCGGGGGCAACACTGAAGCTTTCTTT.

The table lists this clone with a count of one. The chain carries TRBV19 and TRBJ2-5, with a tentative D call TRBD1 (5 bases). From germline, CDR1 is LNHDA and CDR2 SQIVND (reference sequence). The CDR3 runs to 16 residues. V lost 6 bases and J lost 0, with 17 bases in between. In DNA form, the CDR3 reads TGTGCCAGTAGCCGTAAACTTACAGGAAACCAAGAGACCCAGTACTTC. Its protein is CASSRKLTGNQETQYF.

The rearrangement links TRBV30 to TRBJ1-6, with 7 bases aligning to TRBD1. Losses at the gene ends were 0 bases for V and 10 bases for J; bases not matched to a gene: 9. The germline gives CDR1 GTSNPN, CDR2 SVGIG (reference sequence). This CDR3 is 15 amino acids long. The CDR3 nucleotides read TGTGCCTGGAGTGTACTTCAGGGGGTGCGGTCACCCCTCCACTTT. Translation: CAWSVLQGVRSPLHF.

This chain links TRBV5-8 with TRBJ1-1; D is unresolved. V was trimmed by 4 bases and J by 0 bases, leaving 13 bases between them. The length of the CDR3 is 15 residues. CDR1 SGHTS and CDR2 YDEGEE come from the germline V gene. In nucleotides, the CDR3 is TGTGCCAGCAGCCCGCCAGGAGGTATGAACACTGAAGCTTTCTTT. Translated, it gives CASSPPGGMNTEAFF.

CDR3 loop: CASSDSKRGRYNEQFF. CDR3 nucleotide sequence: TGTGCCAGCAGTGACTCGAAGCGGGGGAGATACAATGAGCAGTTCTTC. V and J are TRBV6-4 and TRBJ2-1; 8 positions match TRBD2. This CDR3 is 16 amino acids long. V shed 0 bases, J shed 4 bases, and the junction held 5 bases outside the gene matches. The germline CDR1 and CDR2 sequences are MRHNA and SNTAGT.

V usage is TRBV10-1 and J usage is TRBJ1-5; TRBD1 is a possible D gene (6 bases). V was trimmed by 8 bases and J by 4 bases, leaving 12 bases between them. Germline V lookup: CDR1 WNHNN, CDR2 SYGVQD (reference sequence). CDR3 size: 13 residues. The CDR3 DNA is TGCGCCAGCGGAACAGGGAGAAATCAGCCCCAGCATTTT. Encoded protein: CASGTGRNQPQHF.

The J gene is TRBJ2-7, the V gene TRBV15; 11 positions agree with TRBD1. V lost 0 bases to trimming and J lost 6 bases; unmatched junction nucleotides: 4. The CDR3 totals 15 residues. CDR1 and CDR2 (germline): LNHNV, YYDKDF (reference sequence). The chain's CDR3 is CATSREDRGLSEQYF. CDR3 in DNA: TGTGCCACCAGCAGAGAGGACAGGGGGCTCTCCGAGCAGTACTTC.

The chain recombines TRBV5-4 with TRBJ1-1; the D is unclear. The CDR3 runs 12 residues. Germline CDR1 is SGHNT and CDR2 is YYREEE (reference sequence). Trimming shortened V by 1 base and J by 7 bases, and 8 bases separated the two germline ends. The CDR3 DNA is TGTGCCAGCAGCTTGAGTGGGGATGAAGCTTTCTTT. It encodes CASSLSGDEAFF.

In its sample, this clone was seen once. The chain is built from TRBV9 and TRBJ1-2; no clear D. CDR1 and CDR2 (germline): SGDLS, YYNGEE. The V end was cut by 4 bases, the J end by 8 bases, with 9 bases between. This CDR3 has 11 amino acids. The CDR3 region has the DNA TGTGCCAGCAGCCCTGGAAGGGGCTACACCTTC. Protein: CASSPGRGYTF.

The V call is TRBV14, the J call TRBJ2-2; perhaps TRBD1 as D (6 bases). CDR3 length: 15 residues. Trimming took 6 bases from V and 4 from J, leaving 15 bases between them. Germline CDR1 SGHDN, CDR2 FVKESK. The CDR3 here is CASRDRAAGTGELFF. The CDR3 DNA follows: TGTGCCAGCAGGGACAGAGCGGCTGGCACCGGGGAGCTGTTTTTT. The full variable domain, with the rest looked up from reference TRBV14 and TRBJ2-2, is EAGVTQFPSHSVIEKGQTVTLRCDPISGHDNLYWYRRVMGKEIKFLLHFVKESKQDESGMPNNRFLAERTGGTYSTLKVQPAELEDSGVYFCASRDRAAGTGELFFGEGSRLTVL.

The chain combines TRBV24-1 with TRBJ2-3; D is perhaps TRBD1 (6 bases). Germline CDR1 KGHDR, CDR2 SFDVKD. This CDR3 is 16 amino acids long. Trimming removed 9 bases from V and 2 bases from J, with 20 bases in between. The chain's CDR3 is CATLGTDRTSTDTQYF. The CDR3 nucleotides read TGTGCCACCTTGGGAACCGACAGGACCTCCACAGATACGCAGTATTTT.

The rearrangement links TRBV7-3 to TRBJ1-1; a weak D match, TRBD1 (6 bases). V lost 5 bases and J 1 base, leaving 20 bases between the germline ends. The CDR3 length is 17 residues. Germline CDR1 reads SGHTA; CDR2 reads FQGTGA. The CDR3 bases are TGTGCCAGCAGCGCAGGCCATTCCAGGGGACCGAACACTGAAGCTTTCTTT. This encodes CASSAGHSRGPNTEAFF.

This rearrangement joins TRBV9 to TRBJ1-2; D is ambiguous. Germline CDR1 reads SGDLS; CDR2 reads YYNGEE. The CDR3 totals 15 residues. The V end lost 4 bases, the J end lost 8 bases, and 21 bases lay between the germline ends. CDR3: CASSTQPGDAGGYTF. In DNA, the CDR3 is TGTGCCAGCAGCACTCAACCGGGTGATGCGGGGGGCTACACCTTC. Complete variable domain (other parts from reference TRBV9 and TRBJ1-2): DSGVTQTPKHLITATGQRVTLRCSPRSGDLSVYWYQQSLDQGLQFLIQYYNGEERAKGNILERFSAQQFPDLHSELNLSSLELGDSALYFCASSTQPGDAGGYTFGSGTRLTVV.

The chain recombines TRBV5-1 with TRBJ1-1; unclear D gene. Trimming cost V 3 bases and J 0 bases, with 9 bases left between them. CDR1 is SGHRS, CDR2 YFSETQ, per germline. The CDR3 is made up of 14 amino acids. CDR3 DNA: TGCGCCAGCAGCTCGGACGGACTGAACACTGAAGCTTTCTTT. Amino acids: CASSSDGLNTEAFF. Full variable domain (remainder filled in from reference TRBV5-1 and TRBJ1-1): KAGVTQTPRYLIKTRGQQVTLSCSPISGHRSVSWYQQTPGQGLQFLFEYFSETQRNKGNFPGRFSGRQFSNSRSEMNVSTLELGDSALYLCASSSDGLNTEAFFGQGTRLTVV.

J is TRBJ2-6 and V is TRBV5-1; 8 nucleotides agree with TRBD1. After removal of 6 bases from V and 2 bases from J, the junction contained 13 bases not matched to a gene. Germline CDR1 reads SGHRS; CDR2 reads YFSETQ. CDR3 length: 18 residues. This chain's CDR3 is CASTLSRDRSAGANVLTF. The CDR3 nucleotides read TGCGCCAGCACCCTTTCCCGGGACAGGAGCGCTGGGGCCAACGTCCTGACTTTC.

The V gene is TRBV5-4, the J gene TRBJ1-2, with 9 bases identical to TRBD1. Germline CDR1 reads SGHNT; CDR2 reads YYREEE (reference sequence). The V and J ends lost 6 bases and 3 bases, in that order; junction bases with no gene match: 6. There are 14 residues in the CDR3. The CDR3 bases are TGTGCCAGCAACGCTGGGACAGGGTACTATGGCTACACCTTC. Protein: CASNAGTGYYGYTF.

The CDR3 loop reads CASSFDREGTQYF. The CDR3 DNA reads as TGTGCCAGCAGCTTCGACAGGGAGGGGACCCAGTACTTC. The J gene is TRBJ2-5, the V gene TRBV5-4; D is tentatively TRBD1 or TRBD2 (7 bases each). CDR3 length equals 13 residues. The germline V and J ends were trimmed by 2 bases and 7 bases, with 12 bases remaining between them. From germline, CDR1 is SGHNT and CDR2 YYREEE (reference sequence).